This record concerns one TCR beta chain sequence. This specimen belongs to a study of blood T cells in healthy people across ages. V was clipped by 3 bases and J by 2 bases; unmatched bases: 4. The germline V gene has CDR1 DFQATT and CDR2 SNEGSKA (reference sequence). CDR3 length: 14 amino acids. Together with a sample-barcoded 5' primer, a J-beta primer mix was included in a second PCR lasting roughly 6 to 12 cycles. Via MiXCR, TCRdb re-called the 5' RACE reads, giving one row per CDR3 protein. Of roughly 700,000 distinct CDR3 sequences listed, more than 40% are singletons. V and J are TRBV20-1 and TRBJ1-3; 7 nucleotides line up with TRBD1. The sample taken for sequencing was blood. The receptor's source is a woman aged 60-70 years in good health. CDR3 residues: CSASPGQAGNTIYF. CDR3 nucleotide sequence: TGCAGTGCTAGTCCCGGACAGGCTGGAAACACCATATATTTT.